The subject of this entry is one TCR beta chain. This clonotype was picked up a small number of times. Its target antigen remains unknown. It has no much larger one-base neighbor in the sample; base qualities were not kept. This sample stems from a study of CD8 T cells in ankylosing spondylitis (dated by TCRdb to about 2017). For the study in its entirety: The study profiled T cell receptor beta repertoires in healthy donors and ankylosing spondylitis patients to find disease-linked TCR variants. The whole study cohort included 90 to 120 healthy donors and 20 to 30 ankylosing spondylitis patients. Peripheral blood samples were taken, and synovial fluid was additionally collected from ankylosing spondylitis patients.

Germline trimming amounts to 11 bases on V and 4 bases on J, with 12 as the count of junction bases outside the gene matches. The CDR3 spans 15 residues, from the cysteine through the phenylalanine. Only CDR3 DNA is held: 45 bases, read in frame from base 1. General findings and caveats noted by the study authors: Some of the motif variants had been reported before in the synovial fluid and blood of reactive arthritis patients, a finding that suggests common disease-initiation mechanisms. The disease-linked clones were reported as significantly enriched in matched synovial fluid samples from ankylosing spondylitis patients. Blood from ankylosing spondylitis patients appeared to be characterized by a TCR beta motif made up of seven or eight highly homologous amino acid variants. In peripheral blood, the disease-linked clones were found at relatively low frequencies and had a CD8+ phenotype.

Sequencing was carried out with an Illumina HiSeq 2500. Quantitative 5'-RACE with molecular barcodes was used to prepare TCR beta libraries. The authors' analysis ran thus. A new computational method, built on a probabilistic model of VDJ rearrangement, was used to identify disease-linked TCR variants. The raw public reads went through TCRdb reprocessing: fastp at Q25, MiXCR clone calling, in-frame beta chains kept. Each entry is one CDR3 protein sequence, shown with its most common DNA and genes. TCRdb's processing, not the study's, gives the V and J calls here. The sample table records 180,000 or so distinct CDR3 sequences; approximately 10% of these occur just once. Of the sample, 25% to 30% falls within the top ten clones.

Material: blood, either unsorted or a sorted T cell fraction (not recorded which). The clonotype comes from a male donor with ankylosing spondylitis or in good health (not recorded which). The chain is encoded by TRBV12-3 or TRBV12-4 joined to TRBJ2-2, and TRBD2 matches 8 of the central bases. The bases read TGTGCCTGCCGGGTCTCGGCGGGAGGCACCGGGGAGCTGTTTTTT. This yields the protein CACRVSAGGTGELFF.